This T cell receptor (beta chain) was recovered during a study of T cell repertoires in cytomegalovirus infection. The sample holds a few counts of this clonotype. What it binds is not known. TCRdb itself ran the reads through MiXCR, one entry per CDR3 protein. The repertoire holds some 920,000 distinct CDR3 sequences, with about a third as singletons. Source: cultured CD8+ T cells from PBMCs, taken from culture after CMV antigen stimulation. This receptor was obtained from a human donor in good health (CMV status not recorded). Some clones in this sample may be carry-over from other donors' samples.

The CDR3 region is CASTHTGTDYGYTF. The CDR3 region has the DNA TGTGCCAGTACCCATACCGGGACGGACTATGGCTACACCTTC. The V and J genes are TRBV19 and TRBJ1-2; weak D call: TRBD1 (5 bases). The CDR3 covers 14 residues. Deletions cut 7 bases from V and 3 bases from J, with 15 bases between. Germline loops: CDR1 LNHDA, CDR2 SQIVND (reference sequence). The whole variable domain, remainder taken from reference TRBV19 and TRBJ1-2, is DGGITQSPKYLFRKEGQNVTLSCEQNLNHDAMYWYRQDPGQGLRLIYYSQIVNDFQKGDIAEGYSVSREKKESFPLTVTSAQKNPTAFYLCASTHTGTDYGYTFGSGTRLTVV.